The clone carrying this T cell receptor beta chain was seen more than once but under ten times. What it binds is not known. As handled by the study authors: Owing to the provision of junction-only sequences devoid of quality scores by immunoSEQ, filtering differed. The data were produced by immunoSEQ multiplex PCR, yet TCRdb's version contains in-frame clones alone and is incomplete. That table is the source of V, J and clone size, and D and trimming were worked out from the DNA. Among approximately 250,000 clones listed, over 50% were seen once. These data are taken from a study of shared clonotypes between healthy human individuals. General observations from the study: Larger estimated richness was generally seen in naive subsets than in memory subsets. Compared with clonotypes that all four donors shared, non-shared clonotypes had lower generation probabilities.

Trimming pared 2 bases from V and 4 bases from J, leaving 11 bases between. CDR1 MNHNY and CDR2 SVGAGI come from the germline V gene (reference sequence). The CDR3 length is 15 residues. The source is a man aged 25-45 years in good health. Sequencing was carried out using memory CD4+ T cells sorted from blood. Subset here: CD45RA-negative fraction. The J gene is TRBJ1-4, the V gene TRBV6-6; the D is unclear. In DNA form, the CDR3 reads TGTGCCAGCAGTTACCCTTCGACGGGTAATGAAAAACTGTTTTTT. As protein: CASSYPSTGNEKLFF.